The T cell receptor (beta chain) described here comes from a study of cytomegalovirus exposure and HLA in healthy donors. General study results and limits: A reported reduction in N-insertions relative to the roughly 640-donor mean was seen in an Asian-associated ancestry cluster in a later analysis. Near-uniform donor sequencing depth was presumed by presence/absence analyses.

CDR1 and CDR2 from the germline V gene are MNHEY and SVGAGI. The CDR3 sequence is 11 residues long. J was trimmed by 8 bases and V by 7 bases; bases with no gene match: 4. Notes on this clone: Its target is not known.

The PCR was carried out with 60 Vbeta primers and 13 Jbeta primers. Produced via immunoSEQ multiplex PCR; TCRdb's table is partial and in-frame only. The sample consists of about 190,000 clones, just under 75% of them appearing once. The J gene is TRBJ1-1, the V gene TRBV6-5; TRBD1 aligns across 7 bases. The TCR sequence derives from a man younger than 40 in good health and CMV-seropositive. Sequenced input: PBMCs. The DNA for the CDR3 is TGTGCCAGCAAACGGGACAGAGAAGCTTTCTTT. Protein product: CASKRDREAFF.